These 26 T cell receptor beta chains share one sample of origin, sequenced in a study of T-cell reconstitution after alpha-beta-depleted transplantation in children. For TCRbeta, the library was prepared with unique molecular identifiers. TCRdb called the PCR reads again in MiXCR, with one record for every CDR3 protein. The sample has fewer than 20,000 distinct CDR3 sequences, about 7.7% seen once; the top ten hold approximately 34%. This specimen consisted of PBMCs, mostly from graft donor cells, obtained 60 days after TCRalphabeta/CD19-depleted stem cell transplant. These receptors all come from a boy younger than two who had a stem cell transplant for Wiskott-Aldrich syndrome, so the T cells may come from the graft donor.

The table lists this clonotype with many counts. The rearrangement links TRBV14 to TRBJ2-2, with 8 nucleotides matching TRBD2. This CDR3 is 16 amino acids long. V was pared by 2 bases and J by 6 bases, with 8 bases of the junction left unmatched. Looked up from germline, CDR1 is SGHDN and CDR2 is FVKESK. The CDR3 loop reads CASSQSGRGASGELFF. In DNA form, the CDR3 reads TGTGCCAGCAGCCAAAGCGGGAGAGGGGCCTCCGGGGAGCTGTTTTTT.

The table lists this clonotype with many counts. The chain employs TRBV12-3 or TRBV12-4 and TRBJ2-2; 7 bases map to TRBD1. The CDR3 spans 15 residues. The V gene end was trimmed by 0 bases and the J gene end by 4 bases; junction bases not matched to a gene: 2. The CDR3 DNA sequence: TGTGCCAGCAGTTTAGCGGCAGGGGGCACCGGGGAGCTGTTTTTT. It encodes CASSLAAGGTGELFF.

This clonotype was picked up many times. CDR3 DNA: TGTGCCAGCAGGCTAGCGGGAGATCACAATGAGCAGTTCTTC. It translates to CASRLAGDHNEQFF. V and J are TRBV12-3 or TRBV12-4 and TRBJ2-1; TRBD2 matches 10 bases. The V segment lost 6 bases and the J segment 5 bases; nucleotides outside the gene matches: 4. The CDR3 consists of 14 residues.

This chain links TRBV24-1 with TRBJ1-2, with D perhaps matching TRBD1 (5 bases). The germline V gene has CDR1 KGHDR and CDR2 SFDVKD. The V end was cut by 4 bases, the J end by 4 bases, with 12 bases between. The CDR3 consists of 14 residues. The CDR3 loop is CATSEPGTLYGYTF. Here the CDR3 DNA reads TGTGCCACCAGTGAGCCCGGGACCCTCTATGGCTACACCTTC.

This chain connects TRBV5-1 to TRBJ2-5; possibly TRBD1 or TRBD2 for D (5 bases each). Germline CDR1 reads SGHRS; CDR2 reads YFSETQ. V was cut by 4 bases and J by 2 bases, with 12 bases left in between. This CDR3 contains 14 residues. The CDR3 DNA reads TGCGCCAGCAGCCCTAGAGGGGCTCAAGAGACCCAGTACTTC. Translating it yields CASSPRGAQETQYF.

Ten or more counts support this clonotype. The gene calls are TRBV20-1 and TRBJ1-6; no clear D. Trimming removed 3 bases at V and 4 bases at J, with 10 bases between. This CDR3 comprises 14 residues. Germline V gene data show CDR1 as DFQATT and CDR2 as SNEGSKA (reference sequence). CDR3 residues: CSARDGNYNSPLHF. The CDR3, as DNA: TGCAGTGCTAGGGACGGGAATTATAATTCACCCCTCCACTTT.

This clonotype was recorded at least ten times. The V call is TRBV7-9, the J call TRBJ2-1; 9 positions agree with TRBD2. CDR3 length: 17 residues. J gave up 4 bases and V 0 bases, and 7 bases lay outside the gene matches. In germline, CDR1 is SEHNR, CDR2 FQNEAQ (reference sequence). The CDR3 protein is CASSLALGSGSYNEQFF. Here the CDR3 DNA reads TGTGCCAGCAGCTTAGCGCTGGGTAGCGGGAGTTACAATGAGCAGTTCTTC.

This clonotype was detected many times. This chain links TRBV7-2 with TRBJ2-7, with D perhaps TRBD2 (5 bases). Germline values: CDR1 SGHTA, CDR2 FQGNSA. This CDR3 comprises 15 residues. V shed 1 base and J shed 0 bases, with 10 bases lying between them. The CDR3 sequence is CASSLDPADSYEQYF. In DNA form, the CDR3 reads TGTGCCAGCAGCTTAGACCCAGCGGACTCCTACGAGCAGTACTTC.

This clonotype was seen at least ten times. This chain uses TRBV12-3 or TRBV12-4 with TRBJ2-5; D may be TRBD2 (6 bases). This CDR3 region has 14 residues. Between the trimmed V and J ends, which lost 3 bases and 5 bases, there was a span of 13 bases. The CDR3 sequence: CASSFRMGGETQYF. The CDR3 region has the DNA TGTGCCAGCAGTTTCAGAATGGGAGGCGAGACCCAGTACTTC.

This clonotype has a count of ten or more. The chain links TRBV3-1 to TRBJ2-4; maybe TRBD1 (5 bases). The germline V and J ends were trimmed by 4 bases and 9 bases, with 16 bases remaining between them. CDR1 is LGHDT, CDR2 YNNKEL, per germline (reference sequence). The CDR3 has 14 amino acids. This chain's CDR3 is CASSRAFWGLIQYF. The CDR3 coding sequence is TGTGCCAGCAGCCGCGCTTTCTGGGGCCTCATTCAGTACTTC. The whole variable domain, remainder taken from reference TRBV3-1 and TRBJ2-4, is DTAVSQTPKYLVTQMGNDKSIKCEQNLGHDTMYWYKQDSKKFLKIMFSYNNKELIINETVPNRFSPKSPDKAHLNLHINSLELGDSAVYFCASSRAFWGLIQYFGAGTRLSVL.

Within the sample, this clonotype is medium-sized. The rearrangement links TRBV7-9 to TRBJ2-1; weak D call: TRBD1 (6 bases). This CDR3 region has 16 residues. With 5 bases removed from V and 7 bases from J, the gap between germline ends came to 21 bases. Germline CDR1 and CDR2: SEHNR and FQNEAQ (reference sequence). The CDR3 reads CASSHDRIVFGNEQFF. The CDR3 nucleotides read TGTGCCAGCAGCCACGACAGGATTGTCTTTGGGAATGAGCAGTTCTTC.

In its sample, this clonotype was seen a few times. This chain connects TRBV6-2 or TRBV6-3 to TRBJ1-3; TRBD1 aligns across 8 bases. Germline loops: CDR1 MNHEY, CDR2 SVGEGT. V shed 6 bases, J shed 3 bases, and the junction held 10 bases outside the gene matches. CDR3 length: 16 residues. The DNA for the CDR3 is TGTGCCAGCAGCCGTCTGCAGGGGGCGGTTGGAAACACCATATATTTT. Amino acids: CASSRLQGAVGNTIYF.

In this sample, this clonotype turned up many times. This chain uses TRBV12-3 or TRBV12-4 with TRBJ2-2; 7 nucleotides match TRBD1. V lost 9 bases and J lost 6; bases outside the gene matches: 4. The CDR3 is 12 amino acids. The CDR3 DNA reads as TGTGCCAGTTCACAGGGGCCCGGGGAGCTGTTTTTT. This translates into CASSQGPGELFF.

This clonotype came up many times. The CDR3 nucleotides are TGTGCCAGCAGTTATCGGCCAGACAATGAGCAGTTCTTC. Translated: CASSYRPDNEQFF. This chain links TRBV6-5 with TRBJ2-1; D call uncertain. V was clipped by 3 bases and J by 5 bases, with 8 bases between them. CDR3 size: 13 residues. Germline lookup yields CDR1 MNHEY and CDR2 SVGAGI.

This clonotype is categorized as large (0.1 to 1%). V is TRBV5-8 and J is TRBJ1-1; no definite D call. This CDR3 has 12 amino acids. The V end was cut by 2 bases, the J end by 3 bases, with 5 bases between. Germline values: CDR1 SGHTS, CDR2 YDEGEE. Here the CDR3 reads CASSFLDTEAFF. DNA of the CDR3: TGTGCCAGCAGCTTCTTGGACACTGAAGCTTTCTTT.

This clonotype occurred many times. The chain recombines TRBV9 with TRBJ1-2, with 8 positions matching TRBD1. V shed 5 bases, J shed 6 bases, and the junction held 6 bases outside the gene matches. The CDR3 extends over 13 amino acids. The germline V gene encodes CDR1 SGDLS and CDR2 YYNGEE. The CDR3 DNA reads as TGTGCCAGCAGGTCTTCAGGGGGCCATGGCTACACCTTC. Translated: CASRSSGGHGYTF.

This clonotype showed up just a few times. The chain carries TRBV27 and TRBJ2-1; D gene uncertain. Deletions cut 5 bases from V and 13 bases from J, with 15 bases between. The CDR3 sequence is 12 residues long. CDR1 is MNHEY and CDR2 is SMNVEV in the germline V gene (reference sequence). CDR3 coding DNA: TGTGCCAGCAGTCCGAACCAAAAATTCCAGTTCTTC. Encoded protein: CASSPNQKFQFF.

This clonotype was found a few times. The chain uses TRBV5-5 and TRBJ2-7, with unresolved D. The CDR3 is 13 amino acids. Germline-derived CDR1 and CDR2 are SGHKS and YYEKEE (reference sequence). V lost 0 bases and J lost 2, with 6 bases in between. The CDR3 region is CASSLGPTYEQYF. The CDR3 region has the DNA TGTGCCAGCAGCTTGGGGCCCACCTACGAGCAGTACTTC.

The chain combines TRBV18 with TRBJ2-6, with D possibly TRBD2 on 6 matching bases. The CDR3 loop spans 16 amino acids. V was cut by 0 bases and J by 2 bases, with 8 bases left in between. Germline CDR1 and CDR2: KGHSH and LQKENI. As DNA, the CDR3 is TGTGCCAGCTCACCACCGGGGGGAGCTGGGGCCAACGTCCTGACTTTC. It codes for CASSPPGGAGANVLTF.

There are a few counts of this clonotype. This chain joins TRBV7-9 and TRBJ2-1, with TRBD1 identical over 8 bases. The ends lost 2 bases at V and 4 bases at J; junction bases unmatched: 7. Germline CDR1 SEHNR, CDR2 FQNEAQ (reference sequence). The CDR3 spans 16 residues. For the CDR3, the DNA is TGTGCCAGCAGCTTACGGTCGGACAGGGCTTACAATGAGCAGTTCTTC. Translating it yields CASSLRSDRAYNEQFF.

This clonotype occurred a few times. This chain uses TRBV30 with TRBJ1-1; D uncertain. The CDR3 has 14 amino acids. V was trimmed by 0 bases and J by 4 bases, leaving 12 bases between them. Germline CDR1 GTSNPN, CDR2 SVGIG (reference sequence). CDR3 amino acids: CAWSVLLSGTEAFF. The CDR3 DNA reads TGTGCCTGGAGTGTACTATTGTCGGGCACTGAAGCTTTCTTT.

This clonotype appeared a few times. The chain links TRBV12-3 or TRBV12-4 to TRBJ2-2; TRBD2 aligns across 8 bases. There are 18 residues in the CDR3. Losses at the gene ends were 11 bases for V and 5 bases for J; bases not matched to a gene: 22. In DNA form, the CDR3 reads TGTGCCTGCTGTTTAGCGCTACAAGCGGGGGAATCGACCGGGGAGCTGTTTTTT. Its translation: CACCLALQAGESTGELFF.

This clonotype was counted ten times or more. CDR3 sequence: CASSLSRRVLGEQFF. For the CDR3, the DNA is TGTGCCAGCAGCTTATCCCGTCGGGTTCTCGGTGAGCAGTTCTTC. V usage is TRBV7-9 and J usage is TRBJ2-1; D not certain. Per germline, CDR1 SEHNR and CDR2 FQNEAQ (reference sequence). CDR3 length equals 15 residues. V lost 2 bases and J 9 bases, leaving 17 bases between the germline ends.

This chain joins TRBV7-9 and TRBJ2-6, with 7 nucleotides matching TRBD1. There are 17 residues in the CDR3. V trimming: 5 bases; J trimming: 3 bases; junction bases outside the gene matches: 10. Germline V gene data show CDR1 as SEHNR and CDR2 as FQNEAQ (reference sequence). The CDR3 coding sequence is TGTGCCAGCAGCCGCCCTGACAGGGCGCTTGGGGCCAACGTCCTGACTTTC. As protein: CASSRPDRALGANVLTF.

In this sample, this clonotype turned up many times. The chain has TRBV27 and TRBJ1-4; 7 nucleotides line up with TRBD1. CDR3 length: 16 residues. Per germline, CDR1 MNHEY and CDR2 SMNVEV (reference sequence). The V and J ends lost 6 bases and 0 bases, in that order; junction bases with no gene match: 7. The CDR3 DNA reads TGTGCCAGCAGCAGACAGGGAGTAGCAACTAATGAAAAACTGTTTTTT. It translates to CASSRQGVATNEKLFF. Full variable domain (missing parts from reference TRBV27 and TRBJ1-4): EAQVTQNPRYLITVTGKKLTVTCSQNMNHEYMSWYRQDPGLGLRQIYYSMNVEVTDKGDVPEGYKVSRKEKRNFPLILESPSPNQTSLYFCASSRQGVATNEKLFFGSGTQLSVL.

V is TRBV20-1 and J is TRBJ1-2, with D hard to call. The CDR3 runs to 10 residues. Trimming took off 6 bases at V and 5 bases at J, with 7 bases between the two ends. Looked up from germline, CDR1 is DFQATT and CDR2 is SNEGSKA (reference sequence). CDR3: CSAGRYGYTF. Written as DNA, the CDR3 is TGCAGTGCCGGGCGTTATGGCTACACCTTC.